This T cell receptor beta chain originates from a study of T cell repertoires in cytomegalovirus infection. Via MiXCR, TCRdb re-called the reads, giving one row per CDR3 protein. The table lists fewer than 350,000 distinct CDR3 sequences, 8% to 9.5% of them singletons, with around 4.1% in the top ten. This clonotype was observed many times. This clonotype was obtained from a human donor in good health (CMV status not recorded). Some clones in this sample may be carry-over from other donors' samples. The sequencing sample was made of PBMCs.

As DNA, the CDR3 is TGTGCCAGCAGTCCCCACCTCGGGACAGGGGTGTTCAATGAGCAGTTCTTC. Protein product: CASSPHLGTGVFNEQFF. This chain links TRBV28 with TRBJ2-1, with TRBD1 matching 10 bases. This CDR3 spans 17 amino acids. Germline assignment: CDR1 MDHEN and CDR2 SYDVKM. The J segment lost 6 bases and the V segment lost 5 bases, leaving 13 bases of the junction unmatched.